These T cell receptor beta chains were read from a single sample in a study of blood T cells in healthy people across ages. TCRdb re-analysed the 5' RACE reads in MiXCR, keeping a single row per CDR3 protein. This sample has over a million distinct CDR3 sequences, with approximately 59% found just once. Input material: blood. The source is a young man in good health. CDR3s include the opening cysteine and the closing phenylalanine or tryptophan. A D gene is named only where the DNA matches it firmly. Clone size is stated in some rows and not others, as once, few, many or a class when expanded.

TRBV10-2	few	TRBJ2-7	.	CASSDHTAEQYF	TGCGCCAGCAGTGATCATACAGCCGAGCAGTACTTC
TRBV25-1	.	TRBJ2-7	TRBD2	CASSAFRGGRVNEQYF	TGTGCCAGCAGTGCATTCCGCGGCGGGAGGGTAAACGAGCAGTACTTC
TRBV4-1	.	TRBJ1-2	.	CASSQERNYTF	TGCGCCAGCAGCCAAGAAAGAAACTACACCTTC
TRBV5-1	.	TRBJ2-3	.	CASSLVPGSRNTDTQYF	TGCGCCAGCAGCTTGGTGCCAGGGAGTAGGAACACAGATACGCAGTATTTT
TRBV4-1	few	TRBJ1-2	.	CASSQASDYGYTF	TGCGCCAGCAGCCAAGCGAGTGACTATGGCTACACCTTC
TRBV12-3/TRBV12-4	.	TRBJ2-1	.	CASSPEGNNEQFF	TGTGCCAGCAGCCCTGAGGGCAACAATGAGCAGTTCTTC
TRBV6-1	many	TRBJ2-2	.	CASSDGGRYLTGELFF	TGTGCCAGCAGTGACGGGGGCCGGTATCTGACCGGGGAGCTGTTTTTT
TRBV6-1	.	TRBJ1-2	.	CASSEWATPGYTF	TGTGCCAGCAGTGAATGGGCAACTCCTGGCTACACCTTC
TRBV5-1	.	TRBJ1-1	.	CASRPIASTEAFF	TGCGCCAGCAGACCAATAGCGAGCACTGAAGCTTTCTTT
TRBV2	.	TRBJ2-4	.	CDSSELSGGYGIQYF	TGTGACAGCAGTGAATTAAGTGGAGGGTATGGCATTCAGTACTTC
TRBV5-1	.	TRBJ2-3	.	CASSLMVDTQYF	TGCGCCAGCAGCTTGATGGTAGATACGCAGTATTTT
TRBV6-2/TRBV6-3	.	TRBJ2-5	.	CASSYWARQETQYF	TGTGCCAGCAGTTACTGGGCCAGACAAGAGACCCAGTACTTC
TRBV4-3	.	TRBJ1-2	TRBD1	CASSQDSWTGGRDGYTF	TGCGCCAGCAGCCAAGACTCCTGGACAGGGGGCCGTGATGGCTACACCTTC
TRBV12-3/TRBV12-4	few	TRBJ2-7	.	CASSADSPYEQYF	TGTGCCAGCAGCGCGGACAGCCCTTACGAGCAGTACTTC
TRBV11-2	.	TRBJ2-2	TRBD2	CASSERTSDAGELFF	TGTGCCAGCAGCGAGCGGACTAGCGACGCCGGGGAGCTGTTTTTT
TRBV29-1	.	TRBJ2-1	.	CSVEDPGTSSYNEQFF	TGCAGCGTTGAAGATCCCGGGACGAGCTCCTACAATGAGCAGTTCTTC
TRBV29-1	.	TRBJ1-4	.	CSVGGAEKLFF	TGCAGCGTTGGAGGGGCTGAAAAACTGTTTTTT
TRBV2	.	TRBJ2-5	.	CASNPGGYRLKQYF	TGTGCCAGCAACCCGGGGGGCTATAGACTAAAACAGTACTTC
TRBV2	.	TRBJ1-3	.	CASNGGLSGNTVYF	TGTGCCAGCAACGGGGGGCTCTCTGGAAACACCGTATATTTT
TRBV20-1	once	TRBJ1-6	.	CSARGRSWTVNSPLHF	TGCAGTGCTAGAGGCCGGAGTTGGACAGTCAATTCACCCCTCCACTTT
TRBV15	once	TRBJ1-4	.	CATSTRGGAEKLFF	TGTGCCACCAGCACCAGGGGTGGAGCTGAAAAACTGTTTTTT
TRBV7-8	.	TRBJ2-4	.	CASSSRMVKNIQYF	TGTGCCAGCAGCTCAAGGATGGTCAAAAACATTCAGTACTTC
TRBV5-1	.	TRBJ2-5	.	CASSFAPDGPQETQYF	TGCGCCAGCAGCTTTGCCCCGGACGGGCCCCAAGAGACCCAGTACTTC
TRBV5-1	.	TRBJ2-5	TRBD2	CASSLWGLAGQETQYF	TGCGCCAGCAGCTTGTGGGGGCTAGCGGGACAAGAGACCCAGTACTTC
TRBV4-2	.	TRBJ2-1	TRBD2	CASSPSGSHNEQFF	TGTGCCAGCAGCCCTAGCGGGAGCCACAATGAGCAGTTCTTC
TRBV6-5	.	TRBJ2-7	.	CASRTGTSLYNEQYF	TGTGCCAGCAGAACCGGGACAAGTCTCTACAATGAGCAGTACTTC
TRBV20-1	.	TRBJ2-2	TRBD1	CSAGDRGRTNTGELFF	TGCAGTGCTGGAGACAGGGGGAGAACGAACACCGGGGAGCTGTTTTTT
TRBV7-9	.	TRBJ2-3	.	CASSLVADLSTDTQYF	TGTGCCAGCAGCTTAGTAGCAGACCTAAGCACAGATACGCAGTATTTT
TRBV9	.	TRBJ2-7	.	CASSLGLVGTYEQYF	TGTGCCAGCAGCCTAGGACTAGTCGGGACATACGAGCAGTACTTC
TRBV5-1	.	TRBJ2-3	TRBD2	CASSFTGGATDTQYF	TGCGCCAGCAGCTTCACGGGGGGGGCAACAGATACGCAGTATTTT
TRBV20-1	.	TRBJ2-5	.	CSAWFGSGWEETQYF	TGCAGTGCCTGGTTTGGAAGCGGGTGGGAAGAGACCCAGTACTTC
TRBV29-1	.	TRBJ1-1	.	CSVGTILGSEAFF	TGCAGCGTCGGGACTATTCTGGGGTCTGAAGCTTTCTTT
TRBV9	.	TRBJ1-6	.	CASSPGRAYSPLHF	TGTGCCAGCAGCCCGGGCAGGGCTTATTCACCCCTCCACTTT
TRBV7-2	.	TRBJ2-3	TRBD2	CASSPGLEVYTQYF	TGTGCCAGCAGCCCCGGACTAGAAGTATATACGCAGTATTTT
TRBV7-6	.	TRBJ2-7	.	CASSLAIGPYEQYF	TGTGCCAGCAGCTTAGCCATCGGCCCTTACGAGCAGTACTTC
TRBV20-1	.	TRBJ1-2	.	CSARTPGLDGYTF	TGCAGTGCTAGAACTCCGGGACTGGATGGCTACACCTTC
TRBV27	.	TRBJ1-2	TRBD1	CASSSRGNGYTF	TGTGCCAGCAGTTCCAGGGGGAATGGCTACACCTTC
TRBV29-1	few	TRBJ2-7	.	CSVEPKSRYEQYF	TGCAGCGTTGAACCTAAGTCCCGCTACGAGCAGTACTTC
TRBV27	many	TRBJ2-7	.	CASSLAGGRFGQYF	TGTGCCAGCAGTTTAGCTGGGGGTCGGTTTGGGCAGTACTTC
TRBV7-9	few	TRBJ2-2	.	CASSPLSGELFF	TGTGCCAGCAGCCCCCTTAGTGGGGAGCTGTTTTTT
TRBV11-2	.	TRBJ2-5	.	CASTTSYSGYNEQYF	TGTGCCAGCACCACGTCCTATTCTGGATACAATGAGCAGTACTTC
TRBV6-5	.	TRBJ1-1	.	CASSLYGQYTEAFF	TGTGCCAGCAGTCTATACGGACAGTACACTGAAGCTTTCTTT
TRBV12-3/TRBV12-4	.	TRBJ2-3	TRBD2	CASSLGSGGADTQYF	TGTGCCAGCAGTTTGGGAAGCGGGGGCGCAGATACGCAGTATTTT
TRBV4-1	few	TRBJ2-5	TRBD2	CASSLRGLAGETQYF	TGCGCCAGCAGCCTCCGGGGACTAGCGGGAGAGACCCAGTACTTC
TRBV6-2/TRBV6-3	.	TRBJ1-1	.	CASSLFWRNTEAFF	TGTGCCAGCAGCCTATTTTGGCGGAACACTGAAGCTTTCTTT
TRBV7-2	.	TRBJ2-3	TRBD1	CASSYTGVQKPYTQYF	TGTGCCAGCAGCTACACAGGGGTTCAAAAGCCTTATACGCAGTATTTT
TRBV6-5	.	TRBJ2-7	TRBD2	CASRYPLAGGSYEQYF	TGTGCCAGCAGGTACCCTTTAGCGGGAGGCTCCTACGAGCAGTACTTC
TRBV4-3	.	TRBJ1-3	.	CASSQEAAGTTGNTIYF	TGCGCCAGCAGCCAAGAGGCCGCTGGGACAACTGGAAACACCATATATTTT
TRBV4-1	.	TRBJ2-7	.	CASSQLASFNYEQYF	TGCGCCAGCAGCCAATTAGCTAGTTTTAACTACGAGCAGTACTTC
TRBV20-1	.	TRBJ2-7	.	CSASRMWVLDEQYF	TGCAGTGCTAGCAGAATGTGGGTATTGGACGAGCAGTACTTC
TRBV4-1	.	TRBJ1-4	TRBD1	CASSQGYRGFEKLFF	TGCGCCAGCAGCCAAGGTTACAGGGGATTCGAAAAACTGTTTTTT
TRBV24-1	.	TRBJ2-2	.	CATSDLGRRPTGELFF	TGTGCCACCAGTGATTTGGGTAGGAGGCCCACCGGGGAGCTGTTTTTT
TRBV6-2/TRBV6-3	few	TRBJ2-7	TRBD1	CASSLETGERGEQYF	TGTGCCAGCAGTCTAGAGACAGGGGAACGCGGCGAGCAGTACTTC
TRBV27	once	TRBJ1-2	.	CASSPRQLANYGYTF	TGTGCCAGCAGCCCTAGACAGCTAGCTAACTATGGCTACACCTTC
TRBV20-1	.	TRBJ2-5	.	CSARTLVHETQYF	TGCAGTGCTAGAACCCTAGTTCACGAGACCCAGTACTTC
TRBV6-2/TRBV6-3	once	TRBJ2-3	.	CASSYLGGQGDTQYF	TGTGCCAGCAGTTACCTGGGGGGCCAGGGAGATACGCAGTATTTT
TRBV27	.	TRBJ1-6	.	CASSLMWRGRGNSPLHF	TGTGCCAGCAGTTTAATGTGGCGAGGGCGGGGTAATTCACCCCTCCACTTT